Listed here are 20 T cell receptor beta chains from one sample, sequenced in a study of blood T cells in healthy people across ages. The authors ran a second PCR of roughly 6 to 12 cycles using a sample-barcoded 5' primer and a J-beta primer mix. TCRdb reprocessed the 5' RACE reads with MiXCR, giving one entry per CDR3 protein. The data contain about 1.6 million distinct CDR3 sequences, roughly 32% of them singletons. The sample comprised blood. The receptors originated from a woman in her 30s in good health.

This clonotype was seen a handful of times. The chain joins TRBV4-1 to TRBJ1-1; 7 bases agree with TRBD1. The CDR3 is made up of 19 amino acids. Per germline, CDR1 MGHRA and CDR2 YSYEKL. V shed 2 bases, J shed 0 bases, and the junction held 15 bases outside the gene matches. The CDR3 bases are TGCGCCAGCAGCCAATATCCCCGTGTACAGGGGTTCCTGAACACTGAAGCTTTCTTT. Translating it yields CASSQYPRVQGFLNTEAFF.

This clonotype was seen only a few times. The CDR3 loop reads CSAFRVATNEKLFF. Written as DNA, the CDR3 is TGCAGTGCCTTCAGGGTTGCAACTAATGAAAAACTGTTTTTT. The chain links TRBV20-1 to TRBJ1-4, with D possibly TRBD1 on 5 matching bases. The CDR3 has 14 residues. Trimming left V 6 bases short and J 0 bases short, with 11 bases between. Germline V CDR1 and CDR2: DFQATT, SNEGSKA (reference sequence).

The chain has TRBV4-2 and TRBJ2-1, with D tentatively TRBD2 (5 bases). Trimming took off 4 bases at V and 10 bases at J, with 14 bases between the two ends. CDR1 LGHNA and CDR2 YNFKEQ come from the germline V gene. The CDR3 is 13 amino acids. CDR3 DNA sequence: TGTGCCAGCAGCCCGAGCGGAACAAGAGAGCAGTTCTTC. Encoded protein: CASSPSGTREQFF.

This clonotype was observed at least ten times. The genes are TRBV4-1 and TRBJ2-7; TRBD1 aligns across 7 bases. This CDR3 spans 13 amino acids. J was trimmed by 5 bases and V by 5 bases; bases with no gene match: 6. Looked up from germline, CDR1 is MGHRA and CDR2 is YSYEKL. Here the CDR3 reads CASSTRQGNEQYF. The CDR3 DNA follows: TGCGCCAGCAGCACCCGACAGGGTAACGAGCAGTACTTC.

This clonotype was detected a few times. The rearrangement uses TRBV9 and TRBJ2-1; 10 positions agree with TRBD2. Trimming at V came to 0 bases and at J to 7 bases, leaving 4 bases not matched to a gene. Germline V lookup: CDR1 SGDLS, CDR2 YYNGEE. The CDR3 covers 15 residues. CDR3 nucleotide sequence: TGTGCCAGCAGCGTAGCTAGCGGGGGAGTAAATGAGCAGTTCTTC. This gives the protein CASSVASGGVNEQFF.

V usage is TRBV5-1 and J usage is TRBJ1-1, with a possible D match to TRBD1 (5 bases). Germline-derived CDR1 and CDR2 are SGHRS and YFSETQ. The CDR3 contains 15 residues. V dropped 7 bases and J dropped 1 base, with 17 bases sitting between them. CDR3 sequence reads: CASVPTGEANTEAFF. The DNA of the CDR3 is TGCGCCAGCGTCCCCACGGGGGAAGCGAACACTGAAGCTTTCTTT.

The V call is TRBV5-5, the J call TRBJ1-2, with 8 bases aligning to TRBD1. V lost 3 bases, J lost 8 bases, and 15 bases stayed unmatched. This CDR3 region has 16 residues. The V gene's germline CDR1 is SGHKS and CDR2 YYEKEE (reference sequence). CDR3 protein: CASSSEPGQVADGYTF. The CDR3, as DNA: TGTGCCAGCAGCTCGGAACCGGGACAGGTTGCGGACGGCTACACCTTC.

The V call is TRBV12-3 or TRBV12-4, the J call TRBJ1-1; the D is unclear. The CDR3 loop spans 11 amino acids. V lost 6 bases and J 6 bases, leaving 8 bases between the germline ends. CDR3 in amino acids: CASSSRSEAFF. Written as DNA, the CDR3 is TGTGCCAGCAGCTCCCGCTCTGAAGCTTTCTTT.

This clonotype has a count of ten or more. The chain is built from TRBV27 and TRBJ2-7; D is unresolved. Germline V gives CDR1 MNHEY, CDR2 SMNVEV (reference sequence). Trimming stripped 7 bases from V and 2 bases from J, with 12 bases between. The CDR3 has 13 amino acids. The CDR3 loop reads CASTPGVPYEQYF. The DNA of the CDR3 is TGTGCCAGCACCCCTGGGGTCCCCTACGAGCAGTACTTC.

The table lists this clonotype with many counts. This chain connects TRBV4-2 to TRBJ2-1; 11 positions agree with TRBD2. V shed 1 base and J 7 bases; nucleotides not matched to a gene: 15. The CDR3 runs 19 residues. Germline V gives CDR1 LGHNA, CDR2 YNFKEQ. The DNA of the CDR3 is TGTGCCAGCAGCCAAGCCCGCCCTGTAGCGGGGGGGCCGGGGAATGAGCAGTTCTTC. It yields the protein CASSQARPVAGGPGNEQFF.

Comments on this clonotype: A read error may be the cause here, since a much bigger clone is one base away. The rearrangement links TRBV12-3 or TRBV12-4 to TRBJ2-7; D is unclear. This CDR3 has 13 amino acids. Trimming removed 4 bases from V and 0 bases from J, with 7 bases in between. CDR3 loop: CASSYTNSYEQYF. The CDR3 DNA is TGTGCCAGCAGTTACACTAACTCCTACGAGCAGTACTTC.

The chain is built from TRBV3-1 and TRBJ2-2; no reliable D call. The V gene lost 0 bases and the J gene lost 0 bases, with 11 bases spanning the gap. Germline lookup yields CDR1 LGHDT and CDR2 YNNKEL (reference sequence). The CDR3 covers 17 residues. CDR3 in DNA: TGTGCCAGCAGCCAAGATTGGGTCGCGGCGAACACCGGGGAGCTGTTTTTT. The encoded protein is CASSQDWVAANTGELFF.

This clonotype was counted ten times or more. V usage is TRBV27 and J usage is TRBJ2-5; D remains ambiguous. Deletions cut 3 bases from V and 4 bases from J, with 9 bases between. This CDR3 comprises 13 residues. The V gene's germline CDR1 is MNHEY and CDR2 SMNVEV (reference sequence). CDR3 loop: CASSLIFGETQYF. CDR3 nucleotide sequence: TGTGCCAGCAGTTTGATTTTCGGAGAGACCCAGTACTTC.

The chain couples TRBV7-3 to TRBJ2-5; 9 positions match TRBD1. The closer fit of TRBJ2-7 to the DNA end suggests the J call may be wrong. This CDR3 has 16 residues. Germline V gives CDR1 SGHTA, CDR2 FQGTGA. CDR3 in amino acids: CASSSPRTGEGSEQYF. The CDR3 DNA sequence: TGTGCCAGCAGCTCCCCGCGGACAGGGGAAGGGAGCGAGCAGTACTTC.

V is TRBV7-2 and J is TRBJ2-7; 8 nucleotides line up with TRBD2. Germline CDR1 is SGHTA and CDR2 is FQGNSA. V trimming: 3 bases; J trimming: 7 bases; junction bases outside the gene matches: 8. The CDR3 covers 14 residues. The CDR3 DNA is TGTGCCAGCAGCTTGAATAGCGGGACTCGGGAGCAGTACTTC. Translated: CASSLNSGTREQYF.

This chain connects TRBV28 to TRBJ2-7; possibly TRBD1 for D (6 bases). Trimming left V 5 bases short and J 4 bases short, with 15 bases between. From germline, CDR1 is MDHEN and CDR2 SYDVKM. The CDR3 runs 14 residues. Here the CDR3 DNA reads TGTGCCAGCAGTCGGCAGGGGAGAGGATACGAGCAGTACTTC. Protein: CASSRQGRGYEQYF. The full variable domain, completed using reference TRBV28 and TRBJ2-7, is DVKVTQSSRYLVKRTGEKVFLECVQDMDHENMFWYRQDPGLGLRLIYFSYDVKMKEKGDIPEGYSVSREKKERFSLILESASTNQTSMYLCASSRQGRGYEQYFGPGTRLTVT.

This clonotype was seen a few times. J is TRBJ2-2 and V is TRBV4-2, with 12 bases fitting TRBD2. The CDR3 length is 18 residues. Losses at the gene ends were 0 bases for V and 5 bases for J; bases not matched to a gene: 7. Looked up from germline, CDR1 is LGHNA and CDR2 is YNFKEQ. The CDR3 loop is CASSQDRAGLAGTGELFF. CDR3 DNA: TGTGCCAGCAGCCAAGATAGAGCCGGACTAGCGGGGACCGGGGAGCTGTTTTTT.

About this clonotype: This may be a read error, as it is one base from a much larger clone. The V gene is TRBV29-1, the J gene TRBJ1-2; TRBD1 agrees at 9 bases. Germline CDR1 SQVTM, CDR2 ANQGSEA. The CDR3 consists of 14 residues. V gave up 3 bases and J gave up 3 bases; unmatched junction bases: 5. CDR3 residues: CSVDRQGGDYGYTF. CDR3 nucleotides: TGCAGCGTTGACCGACAGGGGGGTGACTATGGCTACACCTTC.

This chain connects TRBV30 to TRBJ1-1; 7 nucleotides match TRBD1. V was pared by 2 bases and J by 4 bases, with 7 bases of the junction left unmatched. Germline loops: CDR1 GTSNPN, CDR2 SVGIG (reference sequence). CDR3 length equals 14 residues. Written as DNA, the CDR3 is TGTGCCTGGAGTTTTACAGGGGAAGGCACTGAAGCTTTCTTT. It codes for CAWSFTGEGTEAFF.

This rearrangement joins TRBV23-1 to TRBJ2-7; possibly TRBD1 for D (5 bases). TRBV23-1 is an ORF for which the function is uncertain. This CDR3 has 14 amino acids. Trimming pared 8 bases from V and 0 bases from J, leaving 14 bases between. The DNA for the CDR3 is TGCGCCAGCTCTAACTGGGGCGACTCCTACGAGCAGTACTTC. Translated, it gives CASSNWGDSYEQYF.